Below, 18 T cell receptor beta chains from the same sample are listed, as sequenced in a study of graft-versus-host responses after intestinal transplantation. Clones were read by immunoSEQ multiplex PCR, and TCRdb kept only the in-frame ones, dropping some. Found here are more than 100,000 clones, approximately 92% of them singletons; the top ten hold over 0.1%. Their recognized antigens are unknown. Sequencing was performed on unstimulated CD4+ T cells sorted from spleen or lymph node cells, taken before intestinal transplant. Receptors were obtained from a human donor who received an intestinal transplant.

This chain joins TRBV19 and TRBJ1-3, with unresolved D. Germline CDR1 reads LNHDA; CDR2 reads SQIVND (reference sequence). CDR3 length: 17 residues. V was shortened by 5 bases and J by 0 bases, with 17 bases between the two germline ends. CDR3 region: CASSSLRGQSSGNTIYF. CDR3 coding DNA: TGTGCCAGTAGTTCCCTACGTGGTCAGAGCTCTGGAAACACCATATATTTT. The full variable domain, its missing parts supplied by reference TRBV19 and TRBJ1-3, is DGGITQSPKYLFRKEGQNVTLSCEQNLNHDAMYWYRQDPGQGLRLIYYSQIVNDFQKGDIAEGYSVSREKKESFPLTVTSAQKNPTAFYLCASSSLRGQSSGNTIYFGEGSWLTVV.

This sequence joins TRBV29-1 and TRBJ2-2; TRBD2 might be the D (6 bases). Germline lookup yields CDR1 SQVTM and CDR2 ANQGSEA. CDR3 length: 12 amino acids. CDR3: CSWRGETGELFF. The CDR3 DNA reads TGCAGTTGGAGGGGAGAGACCGGGGAGCTGTTTTTT.

The chain is built from TRBV2 and TRBJ2-6, with unresolved D. Germline V CDR1 and CDR2: SNHLY, FYNNEI. V lost 6 bases, J lost 0 bases, and 9 bases lay in between. The length of the CDR3 is 15 residues. CDR3 region: CASRRFSSGANVLTF. CDR3 bases: TGTGCCAGCAGACGATTTAGCTCTGGGGCCAACGTCCTGACTTTC.

V and J are TRBV6-5 and TRBJ1-1, with 7 bases identical to TRBD1. The CDR3 has 14 residues. Germline values: CDR1 MNHEY, CDR2 SVGAGI. V dropped 6 bases and J dropped 5; count of bases not matched to a gene: 9. The DNA of the CDR3 is TGTGCCAGCAGCCGAGACAGGGTAAGGACTGAAGCTTTCTTT. This gives the protein CASSRDRVRTEAFF.

The gene calls are TRBV18 and TRBJ2-5; TRBD1 agrees at 10 bases. This CDR3 is 14 amino acids long. V lost 6 bases, J lost 5 bases, and 6 bases stayed unmatched. From germline, CDR1 is KGHSH and CDR2 LQKENI. The CDR3 loop reads CASSLGQGIETQYF. CDR3 sequence (DNA): TGTGCCAGCTCTCTGGGACAGGGGATTGAGACCCAGTACTTC.

This rearrangement joins TRBV4-1 to TRBJ2-7, with D unclear. Germline CDR1 reads MGHRA; CDR2 reads YSYEKL. Trimming removed 0 bases at V and 0 bases at J, with 15 bases between. The CDR3 length is 17 residues. The CDR3 DNA reads as TGCGCCAGCAGCCAAGATTTCCCAGTGCCGAGCTCCTACGAGCAGTACTTC. The encoded protein is CASSQDFPVPSSYEQYF.

This chain links TRBV9 with TRBJ1-1; D gene unclear. CDR3 length: 15 residues. Germline lookup yields CDR1 SGDLS and CDR2 YYNGEE. The V end lost 6 bases, the J end lost 0 bases, and 15 bases lay between the germline ends. CDR3 sequence reads: CASTPESWLNTEAFF. CDR3 DNA sequence: TGTGCCAGCACCCCAGAGTCTTGGTTGAACACTGAAGCTTTCTTT.

DNA for the CDR3: TGCAGTGCCAGCGGGAGGTACGAGCAGTACTTC. This gives the protein CSASGRYEQYF. The rearrangement links TRBV20-1 to TRBJ2-7, with 9 bases fitting TRBD2. Germline assignment: CDR1 DFQATT and CDR2 SNEGSKA (reference sequence). With 6 bases clipped from V and 4 bases from J, the junction kept 1 base outside the gene matches. The CDR3 consists of 11 residues.

This rearrangement joins TRBV2 to TRBJ2-3, with D possibly TRBD1 on 6 matching bases. V lost 7 bases to trimming and J lost 8 bases, with 10 bases between them. This CDR3 is built from 11 residues. Germline V gives CDR1 SNHLY, CDR2 FYNNEI. The DNA for the CDR3 is TGTGCCAGCATGACAGGAGGTACGCAGTATTTT. Residues: CASMTGGTQYF.

The chain has TRBV6-5 and TRBJ1-3; D is unclear. This CDR3 has 13 residues. The ends were cut back, 5 bases at V and 4 bases at J, with 9 bases in the middle. Per germline, CDR1 MNHEY and CDR2 SVGAGI. CDR3 protein: CASSRGPGNTIYF. CDR3 bases: TGTGCCAGCAGTCGCGGCCCCGGAAACACCATATATTTT.

This chain connects TRBV7-6 to TRBJ2-7, with D tentatively TRBD2 (5 bases). Trimming shortened V by 1 base and J by 3 bases, and 13 bases separated the two germline ends. Germline lookup yields CDR1 SGHVS and CDR2 FNYEAQ. The CDR3 spans 15 residues. The CDR3 protein is CASSLGPGIYYEQYF. The CDR3 DNA follows: TGTGCCAGCAGCTTAGGTCCGGGAATCTACTACGAGCAGTACTTC.

The chain joins TRBV30 to TRBJ1-3; D gene uncertain. V lost 0 bases and J 0 bases, leaving 12 bases between the germline ends. This CDR3 is 16 amino acids long. CDR1 is GTSNPN, CDR2 SVGIG, per germline (reference sequence). The CDR3 bases are TGTGCCTGGAGTGTTGGACTCACGAGCTCTGGAAACACCATATATTTT. Residues: CAWSVGLTSSGNTIYF.

The rearrangement joins TRBV30 to TRBJ2-3; D is ambiguous. CDR1 is GTSNPN and CDR2 is SVGIG in the germline V gene (reference sequence). The CDR3 consists of 13 residues. Trimming took off 4 bases at V and 4 bases at J, with 12 bases between the two ends. This CDR3 reads CAWTPINADTQYF. CDR3 nucleotide sequence: TGTGCCTGGACCCCGATCAACGCAGATACGCAGTATTTT.

The rearrangement links TRBV7-9 to TRBJ1-5; D may be TRBD1 (6 bases). The length of the CDR3 is 14 residues. Trimming stripped 5 bases from V and 5 bases from J, with 13 bases between. Per germline, CDR1 SEHNR and CDR2 FQNEAQ (reference sequence). The CDR3, as DNA: TGTGCCAGCAGCCAATCCAGGGGCTATCAGCCCCAGCATTTT. The encoded protein is CASSQSRGYQPQHF.

The chain links TRBV5-1 to TRBJ2-7, with TRBD2 matching 11 bases. The germline V gene encodes CDR1 SGHRS and CDR2 YFSETQ. This CDR3 is built from 17 residues. V dropped 0 bases and J dropped 2; count of bases not matched to a gene: 7. The CDR3 region is CASSLGVTSGVPYEQYF. The CDR3, as DNA: TGCGCCAGCAGCTTGGGGGTGACTAGCGGGGTACCCTACGAGCAGTACTTC. The whole variable domain, filled in from reference TRBV5-1 and TRBJ2-7, reads KAGVTQTPRYLIKTRGQQVTLSCSPISGHRSVSWYQQTPGQGLQFLFEYFSETQRNKGNFPGRFSGRQFSNSRSEMNVSTLELGDSALYLCASSLGVTSGVPYEQYFGPGTRLTVT.

This rearrangement joins TRBV10-3 to TRBJ2-1, with D possibly matching TRBD2 (6 bases). CDR3 length: 15 amino acids. Germline loops: CDR1 ENHRY, CDR2 SYGVKD. V lost 6 bases, J lost 4 bases, and 16 bases lay in between. In DNA, the CDR3 is TGTGCCATCAGCGCCAGGGAGGTGGGGTACAATGAGCAGTTCTTC. Protein product: CAISAREVGYNEQFF.

The rearrangement joins TRBV2 to TRBJ2-1; tentative D call: TRBD2 (5 bases). With 1 base removed from V and 3 bases from J, the gap between germline ends came to 10 bases. The CDR3 is made up of 15 amino acids. The germline CDR1 and CDR2 sequences are SNHLY and FYNNEI. The CDR3 region is CASSEVGLNYNEQFF. CDR3 nucleotides: TGTGCCAGCAGTGAAGTAGGACTGAACTACAATGAGCAGTTCTTC.

The chain carries TRBV6-1 and TRBJ1-1; no clear D gene. The CDR3 contains 14 residues. From germline, CDR1 is MNHNS and CDR2 SASEGT. V shed 3 bases and J shed 4 bases, with 12 bases lying between them. CDR3 protein: CASSEVPPGTEAFF. In DNA form, the CDR3 reads TGTGCCAGCAGTGAGGTCCCCCCGGGCACTGAAGCTTTCTTT.